These 24 T cell receptor beta chains were sequenced from one sample in a study of cytomegalovirus exposure and HLA in healthy donors. Primers: 60 Vbeta forward and 13 Jbeta reverse. Sequencing used immunoSEQ multiplex PCR; TCRdb keeps in-frame clones, though not all of them. The sample consists of about 120,000 clones, 60% to 85% of them appearing once. Sequenced input: PBMCs. The receptors derive from a man between 25 and 39 years old in good health and CMV-seronegative.

The rearrangement joins TRBV10-3 to TRBJ1-1, with D perhaps matching TRBD1 (5 bases). Deletions cut 5 bases from V and 5 bases from J, with 12 bases between. Germline V gene sequence: CDR1 ENHRY, CDR2 SYGVKD. The CDR3 is made up of 13 amino acids. CDR3 nucleotides: TGTGCCATCAGTCCGTCGGGGGAGACTGAAGCTTTCTTT. Protein sequence: CAISPSGETEAFF.

The chain combines TRBV7-2 with TRBJ2-1; D may be TRBD2 (6 bases). The ends were cut back, 4 bases at V and 1 base at J, with 14 bases in the middle. From germline, CDR1 is SGHTA and CDR2 FQGNSA. The CDR3 is made up of 16 amino acids. CDR3 loop: CASSSAGGVSYNEQFF. CDR3 sequence (DNA): TGTGCCAGCAGCTCCGCCGGGGGTGTGTCCTACAATGAGCAGTTCTTC.

This sequence joins TRBV6-1 and TRBJ2-5; 10 positions agree with TRBD1. Trimming removed 4 bases from V and 0 bases from J; junction bases left unmatched: 5. The V gene's germline CDR1 is MNHNS and CDR2 SASEGT. This CDR3 region has 16 residues. CDR3 in DNA: TGTGCCAGCAGTGGACGACAGGGGGCTTACCAAGAGACCCAGTACTTC. It yields the protein CASSGRQGAYQETQYF.

The rearrangement joins TRBV30 to TRBJ1-2; TRBD1 agrees at 7 bases. Germline CDR1 reads GTSNPN; CDR2 reads SVGIG (reference sequence). Trimming cost V 1 base and J 6 bases; bases outside gene matches: 11. This CDR3 is 15 amino acids long. The CDR3 spells CAWSGQGTLVNGYTF. The CDR3 DNA sequence: TGTGCCTGGAGTGGACAGGGAACCTTGGTGAATGGCTACACCTTC.

The chain employs TRBV6-1 and TRBJ2-5; tentatively, D is TRBD1 (6 bases). The J call is doubtful: the DNA matches TRBJ2-7 better. The CDR3 loop spans 16 amino acids. Germline V gene data show CDR1 as MNHNS and CDR2 as SASEGT. The CDR3 DNA is TGTGCCAGCAGTGACGTGACAGGAATGGAACCCTACGAGCAGTACTTC. Translated, it gives CASSDVTGMEPYEQYF.

This chain joins TRBV7-6 and TRBJ1-1; TRBD1 aligns across 8 bases. This CDR3 has 15 residues. Per the germline V gene, CDR1 is SGHVS and CDR2 is FNYEAQ. The V gene end was trimmed by 5 bases and the J gene end by 5 bases; junction bases not matched to a gene: 10. The CDR3: CASSARTGTATEAFF. DNA for the CDR3: TGTGCCAGCAGCGCTCGGACAGGGACGGCTACTGAAGCTTTCTTT.

The gene calls are TRBV5-5 and TRBJ2-2; the match to TRBD1 covers 11 bases. This CDR3 is built from 15 residues. Looked up from germline, CDR1 is SGHKS and CDR2 is YYEKEE (reference sequence). V trimming: 4 bases; J trimming: 5 bases; junction bases outside the gene matches: 4. In DNA form, the CDR3 reads TGTGCCAGCAGCCCGGACAGGGGGCTTACCGGGGAGCTGTTTTTT. This encodes CASSPDRGLTGELFF.

The chain carries TRBV11-2 and TRBJ2-7; TRBD2 is a possible D gene (5 bases). Germline-derived CDR1 and CDR2 are SGHAT and FQNNGV. V dropped 1 base and J dropped 0 bases, with 10 bases sitting between them. This CDR3 is 15 amino acids long. CDR3 nucleotides: TGTGCCAGCAGCTTAGGCCTAGGACTCTCCTACGAGCAGTACTTC. This codes for CASSLGLGLSYEQYF.

CDR3 protein: CASSQDPPGGGVLGYTF. In nucleotides, the CDR3 is TGCGCCAGCAGCCAAGATCCCCCCGGGGGGGGAGTGCTGGGCTACACCTTC. The chain links TRBV4-3 to TRBJ1-2, with D possibly being TRBD1 (5 bases). V was pared by 0 bases and J by 8 bases, with 22 bases between. The CDR3 length is 17 residues. Per germline, CDR1 LGHNA and CDR2 YSLEER.

The CDR3 DNA sequence: TGTGCCAGCAGCTATTCCGGGAATGATCAGCCCCAGCATTTT. It encodes CASSYSGNDQPQHF. The chain carries TRBV7-9 and TRBJ1-5; D is unclear. From germline, CDR1 is SEHNR and CDR2 FQNEAQ (reference sequence). This CDR3 contains 14 residues. V was shortened by 4 bases and J by 5 bases, with 12 bases between the two germline ends.

The count of this clone is one. The rearrangement uses TRBV5-1 and TRBJ1-2, with D unresolved. Trimming cost V 2 bases and J 4 bases, with 6 bases left between them. The length of the CDR3 is 12 residues. The germline gives CDR1 SGHRS, CDR2 YFSETQ. The CDR3: CASSFNSYGYTF. The DNA of the CDR3 is TGCGCCAGCAGCTTTAACAGCTATGGCTACACCTTC. Together with reference TRBV5-1 and TRBJ1-2, the CDR3 gives the full variable domain: KAGVTQTPRYLIKTRGQQVTLSCSPISGHRSVSWYQQTPGQGLQFLFEYFSETQRNKGNFPGRFSGRQFSNSRSEMNVSTLELGDSALYLCASSFNSYGYTFGSGTRLTVV.

This chain joins TRBV4-3 and TRBJ1-5; 9 nucleotides align to TRBD1. Germline values: CDR1 LGHNA, CDR2 YSLEER. The CDR3 has 16 amino acids. V gave up 1 base and J gave up 9 bases; unmatched junction bases: 10. The CDR3 sequence is CASSQVPVTGGAPQHF. The DNA of the CDR3 is TGCGCCAGCAGCCAAGTCCCCGTGACAGGGGGGGCGCCCCAGCATTTT.

The rearrangement joins TRBV6-1 to TRBJ2-1; 10 bases match TRBD2. Germline CDR1 MNHNS, CDR2 SASEGT. V shed 4 bases, J shed 6 bases, and the junction held 6 bases outside the gene matches. The CDR3 sequence is 15 residues long. The CDR3 here is CASSAPSGSGNEQFF. The CDR3 DNA reads as TGTGCCAGCAGTGCCCCTAGCGGGAGTGGCAATGAGCAGTTCTTC.

CDR3 residues: CSAGLNHYEQYF. The CDR3 nucleotides read TGCAGCGCCGGACTGAACCACTACGAGCAGTACTTC. This sequence joins TRBV29-1 and TRBJ2-7, with D possibly being TRBD2 (5 bases). Germline V gene lookup returns CDR1 SQVTM and CDR2 ANQGSEA. Trimming cost V 7 bases and J 3 bases, with 13 bases left between them. The CDR3 totals 12 residues.

The V and J genes are TRBV10-2 and TRBJ2-5; 9 bases line up with TRBD1. The germline CDR1 and CDR2 sequences are WSHSY and SAAADI. The J segment lost 8 bases and the V segment lost 0 bases, leaving 1 base of the junction unmatched. CDR3 length equals 13 residues. The CDR3 reads CASSESTGGTQYF. In nucleotides, the CDR3 is TGCGCCAGCAGTGAGTCGACAGGGGGTACCCAGTACTTC.

This clone was seen more than once but under ten times. The V call is TRBV7-6, the J call TRBJ2-7; TRBD1 is a possible D gene (5 bases). The CDR3 has 13 residues. Germline assignment: CDR1 SGHVS and CDR2 FNYEAQ. V was trimmed by 4 bases and J by 6 bases, leaving 13 bases between them. The CDR3 sequence is CASSSIQDGEQYF. For the CDR3, the DNA is TGTGCCAGCAGCTCCATACAGGATGGCGAGCAGTACTTC.

The rearrangement links TRBV7-3 to TRBJ2-1; a possible D gene is TRBD2 (5 bases). CDR1 SGHTA and CDR2 FQGTGA come from the germline V gene. The V gene lost 0 bases and the J gene lost 5 bases, with 17 bases spanning the gap. CDR3 size: 17 residues. In DNA form, the CDR3 reads TGTGCCAGCAGCTTAACGGCAGCGGCCATTACGAACAATGAGCAGTTCTTC. Protein: CASSLTAAAITNNEQFF.

The gene calls are TRBV9 and TRBJ1-1; maybe TRBD1 (5 bases). The CDR3 has 14 amino acids. CDR1 SGDLS and CDR2 YYNGEE come from the germline V gene. V lost 0 bases and J lost 4, with 10 bases in between. The CDR3 DNA sequence: TGTGCCAGCAGCGTAGGGGGGGTTGGCACTGAAGCTTTCTTT. Translation: CASSVGGVGTEAFF. The full variable domain, completed using reference TRBV9 and TRBJ1-1, is DSGVTQTPKHLITATGQRVTLRCSPRSGDLSVYWYQQSLDQGLQFLIQYYNGEERAKGNILERFSAQQFPDLHSELNLSSLELGDSALYFCASSVGGVGTEAFFGQGTRLTVV.

The chain couples TRBV6-1 to TRBJ1-1; a weak D match, TRBD1 (6 bases). V dropped 1 base and J dropped 2 bases, with 11 bases sitting between them. The CDR3 runs to 15 residues. In germline, CDR1 is MNHNS, CDR2 SASEGT. The CDR3 DNA sequence: TGTGCCAGCAGTGAAGTACAGGGAGTAAACACTGAAGCTTTCTTT. It translates to CASSEVQGVNTEAFF.

The V call is TRBV2, the J call TRBJ2-2, with 9 bases lining up with TRBD1. The CDR3 contains 14 residues. The J segment lost 8 bases and the V segment lost 7 bases, leaving 8 bases of the junction unmatched. Germline-derived CDR1 and CDR2 are SNHLY and FYNNEI. CDR3 in DNA: TGTGCCAGCACGCCGGGACAGGGAGCTGGGGAGCTGTTTTTT. It specifies CASTPGQGAGELFF. Filled out from reference TRBV2 and TRBJ2-2, the complete variable domain reads EPEVTQTPSHQVTQMGQEVILRCVPISNHLYFYWYRQILGQKVEFLVSFYNNEISEKSEIFDDQFSVERPDGSNFTLKIRSTKLEDSAMYFCASTPGQGAGELFFGEGSRLTVL.

The CDR3 bases are TGTGCCAGCAGTCCATCCGGACTAGCGGGAGGAATTGGGTCCTACAATGAGCAGTTCTTC. It codes for CASSPSGLAGGIGSYNEQFF. The V call is TRBV27, the J call TRBJ2-1; TRBD2 agrees at 14 bases. V lost 5 bases, J lost 1 base, and 13 bases stayed unmatched. This CDR3 has 20 amino acids. The germline gives CDR1 MNHEY, CDR2 SMNVEV (reference sequence).

This chain connects TRBV9 to TRBJ1-1; maybe TRBD1 (6 bases). The CDR3 consists of 15 residues. Germline V gene sequence: CDR1 SGDLS, CDR2 YYNGEE. V was clipped by 3 bases and J by 0 bases, with 12 bases between them. Here the CDR3 reads CASSGGQMMNTEAFF. The CDR3 nucleotides are TGTGCCAGCAGCGGAGGACAGATGATGAACACTGAAGCTTTCTTT.

CDR3 sequence: CASSRDRGVDEQYF. As DNA, the CDR3 is TGTGCCAGCAGTAGGGACAGGGGGGTCGACGAGCAGTACTTC. The chain links TRBV2 to TRBJ2-7; TRBD1 matches 11 bases. With 5 bases clipped from V and 5 bases from J, the junction kept 5 bases outside the gene matches. The CDR3 totals 14 residues. Germline CDR1 SNHLY, CDR2 FYNNEI.

The CDR3 coding sequence is TGTGCCAGCAGTCTGACTAGCGGGGAGAAGACCCAGTACTTC. Protein: CASSLTSGEKTQYF. This rearrangement joins TRBV11-2 to TRBJ2-5; 11 nucleotides match TRBD2. V lost 6 bases, J lost 6 bases, and 6 bases stayed unmatched. CDR1 is SGHAT, CDR2 FQNNGV, per germline. This CDR3 has 14 residues.